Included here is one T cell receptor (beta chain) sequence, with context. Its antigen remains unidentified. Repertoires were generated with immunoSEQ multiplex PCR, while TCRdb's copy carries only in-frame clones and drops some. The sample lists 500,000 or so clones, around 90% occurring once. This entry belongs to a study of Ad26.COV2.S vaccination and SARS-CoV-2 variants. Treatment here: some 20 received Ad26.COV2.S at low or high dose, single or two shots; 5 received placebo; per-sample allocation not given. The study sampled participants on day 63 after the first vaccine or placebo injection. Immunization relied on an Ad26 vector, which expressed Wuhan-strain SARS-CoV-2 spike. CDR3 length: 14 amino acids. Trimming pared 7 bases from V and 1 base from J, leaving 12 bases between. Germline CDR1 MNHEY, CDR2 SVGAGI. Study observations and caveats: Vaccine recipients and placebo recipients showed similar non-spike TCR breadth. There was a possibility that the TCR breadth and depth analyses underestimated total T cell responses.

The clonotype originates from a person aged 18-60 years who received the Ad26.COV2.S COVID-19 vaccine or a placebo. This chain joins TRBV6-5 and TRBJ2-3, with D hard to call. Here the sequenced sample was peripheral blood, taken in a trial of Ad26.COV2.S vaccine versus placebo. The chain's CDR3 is CASTEPDGTDTQYF. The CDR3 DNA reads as TGTGCCAGCACCGAACCTGATGGCACAGATACGCAGTATTTT.